This is a list of T cell receptor beta chains from one sample in a study of T cell responses to AZD1222 COVID-19 vaccine. Clones were read by immunoSEQ multiplex PCR, and TCRdb kept only the in-frame ones, dropping some. Found here are 130,000 or so clones, roughly 89% of them singletons; the top ten hold 7% to 9%. The specimen comprised peripheral blood, sampled 28 days after the second dose of the MenACWY control vaccine. The receptor source for this set is an adult who received the MenACWY meningococcal vaccine as a control. Each CDR3 is given with its conserved first and last residue. The order of the fields is J gene, clone size, V gene, D gene, CDR3 DNA, CDR3 protein. A D gene is named only where the DNA matches it firmly. Not all rows give a size; the values are once, few, many and, for expanded clones, a class.

j_call: TRBJ1-2
clone_size: .
v_call: TRBV7-2
d_call: .
cdr3_nt: TGTGCCAGCAGCTTATCGGCAGTCGTGGGCTACACCTTC
cdr3_aa: CASSLSAVVGYTF

j_call: TRBJ1-4
clone_size: .
v_call: TRBV7-2
d_call: .
cdr3_nt: TGTGCCAGCAGCTCCCCTTTGGGTATCAAGGAAAAACTGTTTTTT
cdr3_aa: CASSSPLGIKEKLFF

j_call: TRBJ2-6
clone_size: .
v_call: TRBV10-1
d_call: .
cdr3_nt: TGCGCCAGCAGGGTTTGTTCTGGGGCCAACGTCCTGACTTTC
cdr3_aa: CASRVCSGANVLTF

j_call: TRBJ2-2
clone_size: once
v_call: TRBV5-1
d_call: .
cdr3_nt: TGCGCCAGCAGCTTAAACAGTTTCACCGGGGAGCTGTTTTTT
cdr3_aa: CASSLNSFTGELFF

j_call: TRBJ2-7
clone_size: .
v_call: TRBV30
d_call: .
cdr3_nt: TGTGCCTGGAGTCAGGGGTACGAGCAGTACTTC
cdr3_aa: CAWSQGYEQYF

j_call: TRBJ1-2
clone_size: .
v_call: TRBV28
d_call: TRBD1
cdr3_nt: TGTGCCAGCAGCAAGGACAGGGACTATGGCTACACCTTC
cdr3_aa: CASSKDRDYGYTF

j_call: TRBJ1-1
clone_size: .
v_call: TRBV19
d_call: TRBD1
cdr3_nt: TGTGCCAGTATCAAAACAGGGGGCACTGAAGCTTTCTTT
cdr3_aa: CASIKTGGTEAFF

j_call: TRBJ1-3
clone_size: .
v_call: TRBV6-5
d_call: .
cdr3_nt: TGTGCCAGCAGTTTCTCATGGGGCTCTGGAAACACCATATATTTT
cdr3_aa: CASSFSWGSGNTIYF

j_call: TRBJ2-1
clone_size: .
v_call: TRBV7-7
d_call: .
cdr3_nt: TGTGCCAGCAGCTTAGGGACAGATTCCTACAATGAGCAGTTCTTC
cdr3_aa: CASSLGTDSYNEQFF

j_call: TRBJ1-5
clone_size: .
v_call: TRBV5-8
d_call: .
cdr3_nt: TGTGCCAGCAGCTTGTATGTCGCTGGGGGCAATCAGCCCCAGCATTTT
cdr3_aa: CASSLYVAGGNQPQHF

j_call: TRBJ1-2
clone_size: .
v_call: TRBV28
d_call: .
cdr3_nt: TGTGCCAGCGGTCGACCCAACTATGGCTACACCTTC
cdr3_aa: CASGRPNYGYTF

j_call: TRBJ1-5
clone_size: .
v_call: TRBV2
d_call: .
cdr3_nt: TGTGCCAGCAACTGGGGGCAGGGCAATCAGCCCCAGCATTTT
cdr3_aa: CASNWGQGNQPQHF

j_call: TRBJ2-1
clone_size: .
v_call: TRBV7-3
d_call: .
cdr3_nt: TGTGCCAGCAGCGCGACTAGTTACAATGAGCAGTTCTTC
cdr3_aa: CASSATSYNEQFF

j_call: TRBJ1-1
clone_size: .
v_call: TRBV29-1
d_call: TRBD1
cdr3_nt: TGCAGCGCTAGACAGGGGGAGAACACTGAAGCTTTCTTT
cdr3_aa: CSARQGENTEAFF

j_call: TRBJ1-1
clone_size: .
v_call: TRBV18
d_call: .
cdr3_nt: TGTGCCAGCTCACCAGACGCCGGGGGTGTTGAAGCTTTCTTT
cdr3_aa: CASSPDAGGVEAFF

j_call: TRBJ1-1
clone_size: few
v_call: TRBV4-2
d_call: TRBD1
cdr3_nt: TGTGCCAGCAGCCGAGCCGGGACAGGGAACACTGAAGCTTTCTTT
cdr3_aa: CASSRAGTGNTEAFF

j_call: TRBJ1-1
clone_size: .
v_call: TRBV3-1/TRBV3-2
d_call: .
cdr3_nt: TGTGCCAGCAGCCCGGGACGGACCAACACTGAAGCTTTCTTT
cdr3_aa: CASSPGRTNTEAFF

j_call: TRBJ2-2
clone_size: .
v_call: TRBV7-9
d_call: .
cdr3_nt: TGTGCCAGCAGCTTTCCGATAGGACTAATGAACACCGGGGAGCTGTTTTTT
cdr3_aa: CASSFPIGLMNTGELFF

j_call: TRBJ2-5
clone_size: few
v_call: TRBV28
d_call: TRBD1
cdr3_nt: TGTGCCAGCAGTTTATACCGGACAGGGGCAGGAGAGACCCAGTACTTC
cdr3_aa: CASSLYRTGAGETQYF

j_call: TRBJ2-6
clone_size: .
v_call: TRBV7-2
d_call: .
cdr3_nt: TGTGCCAGCAGCTTAGAAGTGGGGGACATATACTCTGGGGCCAACGTCCTGACTTTC
cdr3_aa: CASSLEVGDIYSGANVLTF

j_call: TRBJ1-5
clone_size: .
v_call: TRBV19
d_call: .
cdr3_nt: TGTGCCAGTAGTAACGGGGTCGGGCAGCCCCAGCATTTT
cdr3_aa: CASSNGVGQPQHF

j_call: TRBJ2-1
clone_size: .
v_call: TRBV23-1
d_call: .
cdr3_nt: TGCGCCACCGGAAAGACCTACAATGAGCAGTTCTTC
cdr3_aa: CATGKTYNEQFF

j_call: TRBJ1-2
clone_size: .
v_call: TRBV11-2
d_call: TRBD1
cdr3_nt: TGTGCCAGCAGCTTGGGGGGGACAGGGGATGGCTACACCTTC
cdr3_aa: CASSLGGTGDGYTF

j_call: TRBJ1-6
clone_size: .
v_call: TRBV7-3
d_call: .
cdr3_nt: TGTGCCAGCAGCGTGCGGGGTCGTTCCTATAATTCACCCCTCCACTTT
cdr3_aa: CASSVRGRSYNSPLHF

j_call: TRBJ2-3
clone_size: .
v_call: TRBV5-1
d_call: .
cdr3_nt: TGCGCCAGCAGCTTGGCCGCAACCACAGATACGCAGTATTTT
cdr3_aa: CASSLAATTDTQYF

j_call: TRBJ1-1
clone_size: .
v_call: TRBV7-8
d_call: .
cdr3_nt: TGTGCCAGCAGCTTAAGGAGTGGGGAGATGTCGGGCACTGAAGCTTTCTTT
cdr3_aa: CASSLRSGEMSGTEAFF

j_call: TRBJ1-6
clone_size: once
v_call: TRBV28
d_call: .
cdr3_nt: TGTGCCAGCAGCCGGGGGTGGAATTCACCCCTCCACTTT
cdr3_aa: CASSRGWNSPLHF

j_call: TRBJ1-2
clone_size: .
v_call: TRBV7-2
d_call: .
cdr3_nt: TGTGCCAGCAGCTTAAGCGGTTCGCGCTATGGCTACACCTTC
cdr3_aa: CASSLSGSRYGYTF

j_call: TRBJ2-2
clone_size: .
v_call: TRBV3-1/TRBV3-2
d_call: TRBD2
cdr3_nt: TGTGCCAGCAGCCAGCCGGGACTAGGTCCCGGGGAGCTGTTTTTT
cdr3_aa: CASSQPGLGPGELFF

j_call: TRBJ1-2
clone_size: few
v_call: TRBV19
d_call: TRBD1
cdr3_nt: TGTGCCAGTAGGACGGGACAGAACTATGGCTACACCTTC
cdr3_aa: CASRTGQNYGYTF

j_call: TRBJ1-5
clone_size: .
v_call: TRBV7-9
d_call: .
cdr3_nt: TGTGCCAGCAGCTTTGGGTCTCAGCCCCAGCATTTT
cdr3_aa: CASSFGSQPQHF